This TCR beta chain was sequenced in a study of T cell changes during pregnancy in multiple sclerosis. Here immunoSEQ multiplex PCR was the method, and the copy in TCRdb shows in-frame clones only, minus some. The sample lists around 57,000 clones, roughly 88% occurring once. V was shortened by 7 bases and J by 6 bases, with 8 bases between the two germline ends. The CDR3 totals 11 residues. Germline V lookup: CDR1 MNHNY, CDR2 SVGAGI (reference sequence). The source material was peripheral blood, sampled in the second trimester of pregnancy. The TCR originated in a female donor with multiple sclerosis, enrolled in a pregnancy study. V is TRBV6-6 and J is TRBJ2-3; D is ambiguous. The CDR3 DNA is TGTGCCAGCACCACCGGGGATACGCAGTATTTT. Its translation: CASTTGDTQYF.